The source of this T cell receptor (beta chain) is a study of molecular identifiers for immune sequencing clone quantification. This CDR3 comprises 14 residues. The germline CDR1 and CDR2 sequences are MNHNY and SVGAGI (reference sequence). A single record per CDR3 protein comes from TCRdb applying MiXCR to the PCR reads. The profile shows 35,000 or so distinct CDR3 sequences, around 20% of them singletons. Sequencing was performed on naive CD8+ T cells from blood, with Jurkat cell RNA spiked in. The subset was: FACS-sorted CD8+CD4-CCR7+CD45RA+ naive T cells. The TCR originated in a human donor in good health. Some libraries in this study had Jurkat cell RNA spiked in. This chain uses TRBV6-6 with TRBJ2-2; a possible D gene is TRBD2 (5 bases). The CDR3, as DNA: TGTGCAGGGAGAGGTCTCGATAGCACCGGGGAGCTGTTTTTT. It translates to CAGRGLDSTGELFF.